The 28 T cell receptor beta chains below all came from one sample that was sequenced in a study of Tregs in tolerant kidney transplant recipients. Assay used: immunoSEQ multiplex PCR; TCRdb lists only in-frame clones, some missing. The sample lists approximately 69,000 clones, roughly nine tenths occurring once. This specimen consisted of CD4+ T cells from blood, obtained before the transplant. These receptors came from a human donor who received a combined kidney and bone marrow transplant.

This clone occurred once. The chain uses TRBV11-1 and TRBJ2-7, with 9 bases matching TRBD1. The ends lost 0 bases at V and 3 bases at J; junction bases unmatched: 6. This CDR3 contains 16 residues. Germline CDR1 SGHAT, CDR2 FQDESV (reference sequence). The CDR3 DNA sequence: TGTGCCAGCAGCTTAGCTACAGGGGGCTATCACTACGAGCAGTACTTC. Amino acid sequence: CASSLATGGYHYEQYF. The full variable domain, rest sourced from reference TRBV11-1 and TRBJ2-7, is EAEVAQSPRYKITEKSQAVAFWCDPISGHATLYWYRQILGQGPELLVQFQDESVVDDSQLPKDRFSAERLKGVDSTLKIQPAELGDSAMYLCASSLATGGYHYEQYFGPGTRLTVT.

The chain is built from TRBV25-1 and TRBJ2-3, with a tentative D call TRBD2 (5 bases). Trimming shortened V by 4 bases and J by 0 bases, and 11 bases separated the two germline ends. Germline V gene sequence: CDR1 MGHDK, CDR2 SYGVNS. The CDR3 loop spans 15 amino acids. DNA for the CDR3: TGTGCCAGCAGTGTGACGGGATCTAGCACAGATACGCAGTATTTT. It yields the protein CASSVTGSSTDTQYF.

This clone has only a few counts. The rearrangement uses TRBV10-3 and TRBJ1-1, with 8 bases fitting TRBD1. This CDR3 is 14 amino acids long. The V gene end was trimmed by 6 bases and the J gene end by 1 base; junction bases not matched to a gene: 4. Germline CDR1 and CDR2: ENHRY and SYGVKD. The DNA for the CDR3 is TGTGCCATCAGCAGGGGACAGGAGAACACTGAAGCTTTCTTT. It codes for CAISRGQENTEAFF.

The chain carries TRBV29-1 and TRBJ2-1, with 8 bases matching TRBD1. The CDR3 loop spans 14 amino acids. CDR1 SQVTM and CDR2 ANQGSEA come from the germline V gene. Trimming removed 7 bases from V and 1 base from J; junction bases left unmatched: 6. The CDR3 protein is CSASQGGSYNEQFF. DNA of the CDR3: TGCAGCGCCTCACAGGGGGGATCCTACAATGAGCAGTTCTTC.

This chain links TRBV6-6 with TRBJ1-2; D is perhaps TRBD1 (6 bases). V was clipped by 6 bases and J by 14 bases, with 22 bases between them. The length of the CDR3 is 13 residues. Per the germline V gene, CDR1 is MNHNY and CDR2 is SVGAGI (reference sequence). The CDR3 region is CASSDYIPGVRTF. In DNA, the CDR3 is TGTGCCAGCAGCGACTATATTCCAGGGGTTAGGACCTTC.

This clone was recorded only once. This chain links TRBV7-9 with TRBJ2-3; 12 positions match TRBD2. Germline values: CDR1 SEHNR, CDR2 FQNEAQ (reference sequence). CDR3 size: 16 residues. The trim removed 4 bases at V and 2 bases at J, leaving 4 bases unmatched. CDR3 sequence: CASSSRLAGATDTQYF. As DNA, the CDR3 is TGTGCCAGCAGCTCCCGACTAGCGGGAGCCACAGATACGCAGTATTTT.

This chain joins TRBV28 and TRBJ1-2; 9 positions match TRBD1. Trimming removed 5 bases from V and 4 bases from J; junction bases left unmatched: 8. Per germline, CDR1 MDHEN and CDR2 SYDVKM. This CDR3 has 15 residues. The CDR3 nucleotides are TGTGCCAGCAGTCCTTCCGAGGGACAGGGCTATGGCTACACCTTC. This gives the protein CASSPSEGQGYGYTF.

The chain links TRBV27 to TRBJ1-1; weak D call: TRBD1 (5 bases). V was trimmed by 1 base and J by 1 base, leaving 10 bases between them. Germline CDR1 reads MNHEY; CDR2 reads SMNVEV (reference sequence). CDR3 length: 15 amino acids. CDR3 sequence: CASSLLPRANTEAFF. Here the CDR3 DNA reads TGTGCCAGCAGTTTATTGCCCAGGGCGAACACTGAAGCTTTCTTT.

The chain carries TRBV9 and TRBJ2-1; 7 bases are a match to TRBD2. The CDR3 contains 14 residues. CDR1 and CDR2 from the germline V gene are SGDLS and YYNGEE. The V segment lost 4 bases and the J segment 3 bases; nucleotides outside the gene matches: 4. This CDR3 is CASSPRTSYNEQFF. CDR3 DNA sequence: TGTGCCAGCAGCCCGAGGACTAGCTACAATGAGCAGTTCTTC.

A note on this clone: Different DNA sequences within this sample yield the same CDR3. The chain links TRBV2 to TRBJ2-1; 11 bases map to TRBD2. The CDR3 runs 15 residues. Trimming at V came to 6 bases and at J to 4 bases, leaving 5 bases not matched to a gene. Germline CDR1 and CDR2: SNHLY and FYNNEI. Written as DNA, the CDR3 is TGTGCCAGCAGGAGGACTAGCGGGTCTTACAATGAGCAGTTCTTC. Amino acid sequence: CASRRTSGSYNEQFF.

The V gene is TRBV18, the J gene TRBJ2-7; D is unresolved. CDR3 length equals 15 residues. Germline assignment: CDR1 KGHSH and CDR2 LQKENI. Trimming removed 2 bases at V and 1 base at J, with 12 bases between. Here the CDR3 DNA reads TGTGCCAGCTCACCAAGTCTACTCGTTTCCTACGAGCAGTACTTC. Translation: CASSPSLLVSYEQYF. Full variable domain (missing parts from reference TRBV18 and TRBJ2-7): NAGVMQNPRHLVRRRGQEARLRCSPMKGHSHVYWYRQLPEEGLKFMVYLQKENIIDESGMPKERFSAEFPKEGPSILRIQQVVRGDSAAYFCASSPSLLVSYEQYFGPGTRLTVT.

The chain couples TRBV7-2 to TRBJ2-2; 7 nucleotides match TRBD1. The CDR3 has 14 amino acids. Per germline, CDR1 SGHTA and CDR2 FQGNSA. J was trimmed by 6 bases and V by 2 bases; bases with no gene match: 3. The CDR3 DNA sequence: TGTGCCAGCAGCTTAAGACAGGGTGCCGGGGAGCTGTTTTTT. Amino acid sequence: CASSLRQGAGELFF. The full variable domain, completed using reference TRBV7-2 and TRBJ2-2, is GAGVSQSPSNKVTEKGKDVELRCDPISGHTALYWYRQSLGQGLEFLIYFQGNSAPDKSGLPSDRFSAERTGGSVSTLTIQRTQQEDSAVYLCASSLRQGAGELFFGEGSRLTVL.

This clone was detected only once. This chain joins TRBV10-3 and TRBJ1-5; D remains unclear. The CDR3 extends over 13 amino acids. Trimming shortened V by 7 bases and J by 7 bases, and 14 bases separated the two germline ends. CDR1 and CDR2 from the germline V gene are ENHRY and SYGVKD. The CDR3 spells CAIMEGAGQPQHF. The CDR3 nucleotides are TGTGCCATCATGGAGGGTGCTGGGCAGCCCCAGCATTTT.

The rearrangement joins TRBV5-1 to TRBJ1-2; TRBD1 agrees at 8 bases. The CDR3 length is 13 residues. V lost 4 bases and J lost 7; bases outside the gene matches: 6. Looked up from germline, CDR1 is SGHRS and CDR2 is YFSETQ. CDR3 loop: CASSPDRALGYTF. In DNA, the CDR3 is TGCGCCAGCAGCCCGGACAGGGCTCTTGGCTACACCTTC. The whole variable domain, filled in from reference TRBV5-1 and TRBJ1-2, reads KAGVTQTPRYLIKTRGQQVTLSCSPISGHRSVSWYQQTPGQGLQFLFEYFSETQRNKGNFPGRFSGRQFSNSRSEMNVSTLELGDSALYLCASSPDRALGYTFGSGTRLTVV.

This chain links TRBV28 with TRBJ1-2, with TRBD1 identical over 8 bases. CDR3 length: 13 amino acids. The V and J ends lost 6 bases and 4 bases, in that order; junction bases with no gene match: 4. CDR1 is MDHEN, CDR2 SYDVKM, per germline. CDR3 region: CASRQGAGYGYTF. DNA for the CDR3: TGTGCCAGCAGGCAGGGGGCTGGCTATGGCTACACCTTC.

This chain links TRBV2 with TRBJ2-7; 9 positions match TRBD1. The CDR3 extends over 14 amino acids. Germline V gene data show CDR1 as SNHLY and CDR2 as FYNNEI. Germline trimming cut 6 bases from V and 6 bases from J; bases unmatched to any gene: 9. The CDR3 DNA sequence: TGTGCCAGCAGGTGGGGACAGGGTTGGGGCGAGCAGTACTTC. Protein: CASRWGQGWGEQYF.

V is TRBV28 and J is TRBJ1-1, with D possibly being TRBD1 (5 bases). The CDR3 has 15 residues. CDR1 MDHEN and CDR2 SYDVKM come from the germline V gene. With 1 base removed from V and 5 bases from J, the gap between germline ends came to 14 bases. The CDR3 DNA reads TGTGCCAGCAGTTTATTAGGCCGCGGGGGAACTGAAGCTTTCTTT. Protein product: CASSLLGRGGTEAFF.

This chain uses TRBV11-1 with TRBJ1-1, with D unclear. Trimming took off 5 bases at V and 7 bases at J, with 20 bases between the two ends. The germline V gene encodes CDR1 SGHAT and CDR2 FQDESV (reference sequence). The CDR3 runs 15 residues. In DNA, the CDR3 is TGTGCCAGCAGCCCATCGTTTGGCGGCTCCCTTGAAGCTTTCTTT. It specifies CASSPSFGGSLEAFF.

The V and J genes are TRBV30 and TRBJ2-7; 12 bases fit TRBD2. Trimming cost V 1 base and J 4 bases; bases outside gene matches: 11. This CDR3 region has 17 residues. Germline assignment: CDR1 GTSNPN and CDR2 SVGIG (reference sequence). Here the CDR3 DNA reads TGTGCCTGGAGTGGACTGACTAGCGGGAGAGTACCTTACGAGCAGTACTTC. Translation: CAWSGLTSGRVPYEQYF. Combining the CDR3 with reference TRBV30 and TRBJ2-7 gives the whole variable domain SQTIHQWPATLVQPVGSPLSLECTVEGTSNPNLYWYRQAAGRGLQLLFYSVGIGQISSEVPQNLSASRPQDRQFILSSKKLLLSDSGFYLCAWSGLTSGRVPYEQYFGPGTRLTVT.

This chain joins TRBV28 and TRBJ1-5; maybe TRBD1 (5 bases). The ends were cut back, 4 bases at V and 0 bases at J, with 16 bases in the middle. The CDR3 loop spans 17 amino acids. In germline, CDR1 is MDHEN, CDR2 SYDVKM. The CDR3 is CASSYRKGINSNQPQHF. The CDR3 DNA is TGTGCCAGCAGTTATCGGAAGGGGATCAATAGCAATCAGCCCCAGCATTTT. The full variable domain, in which reference TRBV28 and TRBJ1-5 provide the parts outside the CDR3, is DVKVTQSSRYLVKRTGEKVFLECVQDMDHENMFWYRQDPGLGLRLIYFSYDVKMKEKGDIPEGYSVSREKKERFSLILESASTNQTSMYLCASSYRKGINSNQPQHFGDGTRLSIL.

There are a few counts of this clone. The rearrangement joins TRBV7-3 to TRBJ2-1, with 9 bases that match TRBD2. With 5 bases clipped from V and 3 bases from J, the junction kept 5 bases outside the gene matches. This CDR3 region has 15 residues. CDR1 is SGHTA, CDR2 FQGTGA, per germline. In DNA form, the CDR3 reads TGTGCCAGCAGCCCTCTAGCGGGAAGCTACAATGAGCAGTTCTTC. Amino acid sequence: CASSPLAGSYNEQFF.

This chain links TRBV29-1 with TRBJ2-5; no reliable D call. Looked up from germline, CDR1 is SQVTM and CDR2 is ANQGSEA. The CDR3 contains 11 residues. V lost 4 bases and J 5 bases, leaving 8 bases between the germline ends. DNA of the CDR3: TGCAGCGTTGGACCCGGGGAGACCCAGTACTTC. It codes for CSVGPGETQYF.

The chain couples TRBV7-2 to TRBJ2-1; 10 bases line up with TRBD2. CDR1 is SGHTA, CDR2 FQGNSA, per germline. V gave up 7 bases and J gave up 5 bases; unmatched junction bases: 8. CDR3 length equals 15 residues. The CDR3 spells CASTQSGRENNEQFF. The CDR3 DNA follows: TGTGCCAGCACCCAGAGCGGGAGGGAAAACAATGAGCAGTTCTTC.

DNA for the CDR3: TGTGCCAGCAGCCCCGGGAGCTCCTACAATGAGCAGTTCTTC. This encodes CASSPGSSYNEQFF. The V call is TRBV28, the J call TRBJ2-1; D might be TRBD2 (6 bases). Per the germline V gene, CDR1 is MDHEN and CDR2 is SYDVKM. The CDR3 spans 14 residues. The V end lost 6 bases, the J end lost 0 bases, and 9 bases lay between the germline ends.

The gene calls are TRBV10-3 and TRBJ1-1; TRBD1 matches at 10 bases. Per the germline V gene, CDR1 is ENHRY and CDR2 is SYGVKD. CDR3 size: 17 residues. With V trimmed by 0 bases and J by 1 base, 5 bases remained unmatched. CDR3 nucleotide sequence: TGTGCCATCAGTGAGTCAGACAGGGGGCGAGGGAACACTGAAGCTTTCTTT. Protein product: CAISESDRGRGNTEAFF.

This rearrangement joins TRBV6-5 to TRBJ2-7, with D unresolved. The CDR3 is 14 residues long. Germline V gene sequence: CDR1 MNHEY, CDR2 SVGAGI. Deletions cut 2 bases from V and 0 bases from J, with 8 bases between. CDR3 in amino acids: CASSYDWSSYEQYF. The CDR3 nucleotides are TGTGCCAGCAGTTACGATTGGAGCTCCTACGAGCAGTACTTC.

The chain carries TRBV5-1 and TRBJ2-1; 7 positions match TRBD2. This CDR3 region has 13 residues. The V gene end was trimmed by 0 bases and the J gene end by 13 bases; junction bases not matched to a gene: 7. Germline V lookup: CDR1 SGHRS, CDR2 YFSETQ. The DNA of the CDR3 is TGCGCCAGCAGCTTGGGACTAGCCTTTAACCAGTTCTTC. This codes for CASSLGLAFNQFF.

This clone was seen a single time. The chain uses TRBV5-6 and TRBJ2-7, with TRBD1 matching 12 bases. The CDR3 consists of 15 residues. V lost 0 bases to trimming and J lost 5 bases; unmatched junction nucleotides: 3. Germline values: CDR1 SGHDT, CDR2 YYEEEE. The CDR3 is CASSLVGQGAHEQYF. The CDR3 DNA follows: TGTGCCAGCAGCTTGGTGGGACAGGGGGCTCACGAGCAGTACTTC.